Listed below are T cell receptor beta chains from one sample, sequenced in a study of regulatory T cells in long-lasting Graves disease. TCRdb independently ran MiXCR on the multiplex PCR reads; one entry per CDR3 protein. The sample consists of 350,000 to 450,000 distinct CDR3 sequences, 10% to 15% of them appearing once. These data were also filed under a second study, of T cells in Graves' hyperthyroidism and ophthalmopathy.

The starting material was peripheral blood mononuclear cells (PBMCs), obtained at new diagnosis, from a patient treated with antithyroid drugs. These receptors were obtained from a woman in her late teens or twenties with Graves disease. Each CDR3 is given with its conserved first and last residue. A D gene is named only where the DNA matches it firmly. Some rows have no size entry. The others give once, few or many, or a class for an expanded clone.

abundance	v_gene	j_gene	d_gene	CDR3nt	CDR3aa
many	TRBV12-3/TRBV12-4	TRBJ1-1	-	TGTGCCAGCAGTACGACAGTCAACACTGAAGCTTTCTTT	CASSTTVNTEAFF
many	TRBV25-1	TRBJ2-5	-	TGTGCCAGCAGTGACCCCGGACTGTCAGAGACCCAGTACTTC	CASSDPGLSETQYF
-	TRBV4-2	TRBJ2-5	TRBD2	TGTGCCAGCAGCCAACGGACTAGCGGGGGGCGAGAGACCCAGTACTTC	CASSQRTSGGRETQYF
-	TRBV6-2/TRBV6-3	TRBJ2-1	TRBD1	TGTGCCAGCACCCACAGGGGGCCCTTCTACAATGAGCAGTTCTTC	CASTHRGPFYNEQFF
many	TRBV19	TRBJ1-1	TRBD1	TGTGCCAGTAGAACCTTACAGGGGCGAGGGACTGAAGCTTTCTTT	CASRTLQGRGTEAFF
many	TRBV29-1	TRBJ2-3	TRBD2	TGCAGCGTTGAATACCCGGGAGGCGGCACAGATACGCAGTATTTT	CSVEYPGGGTDTQYF
few	TRBV7-2	TRBJ2-3	-	TGTGCCAGCAGCGCCCTACAGGGAAGGCGGGATGATACGCAGTATTTT	CASSALQGRRDDTQYF
many	TRBV25-1	TRBJ1-1	TRBD1	TGTGCCAGCAGTGACCCCGCCTTGGCTACGACAGGGGACCCTCGTGGTAAGAACACTGAAGCTTTCTTT	CASSDPALATTGDPRGKNTEAFF
-	TRBV7-9	TRBJ2-3	-	TGTGCCAGCAGCTTCCGAGGGCGAAGCGGCACAGATACGCAGTATTTT	CASSFRGRSGTDTQYF
many	TRBV7-2	TRBJ2-5	-	TGTGCCAGCAGCCAGATCGCCAGCATGGGATCGTACTTC	CASSQIASMGSYF
many	TRBV15	TRBJ2-1	TRBD2	TGTGCCACCAGCAGAGCCTCTAGCGGCTACAATGAGCAGTTCTTC	CATSRASSGYNEQFF
many	TRBV7-2	TRBJ1-1	TRBD1	TGTGCCAGCAGCTTGCGACAGGGGGGGACTGAAGCTTTCTTT	CASSLRQGGTEAFF
-	TRBV11-2	TRBJ1-5	TRBD1	TGTGCCAGCAGCCCTGACAGGGGCGAATTCCAGCATTTT	CASSPDRGEFQHF
many	TRBV11-1	TRBJ2-2	-	TGTGCCAGCAGCCCCTCTATTTCGACCGGGGAGCTGTTTTTT	CASSPSISTGELFF
many	TRBV15	TRBJ2-6	TRBD2	TGTGCCACCAGCACTAGCGGGAGCTCTGGGGCCAACGTCCTGACTTTC	CATSTSGSSGANVLTF
-	TRBV19	TRBJ1-5	TRBD1	TGTGCCGGTACTTCGCCGACAGGGAGGTCCGGCCAGCCCCAGCATTTT	CAGTSPTGRSGQPQHF
few	TRBV20-1	TRBJ2-5	-	TGCAGTGCCTCAATTTACAGGGAACCAGAGACCCAGTACTTC	CSASIYREPETQYF
few	TRBV7-8	TRBJ2-1	TRBD2	TGTGCCAGCAGCTCCCCGGGAGGGCTAGGGTTGGATGAGCAGTTCTTC	CASSSPGGLGLDEQFF
many	TRBV3-1	TRBJ2-7	-	TGTGCCAGCAGCCCACCGAGGGGATTCGAGCAGTACTTC	CASSPPRGFEQYF
many	TRBV27	TRBJ2-1	TRBD2	TGTGCCAGCAGCGTGGGGGGGTTCCCCTACAATGAGCAGTTCTTC	CASSVGGFPYNEQFF
many	TRBV7-9	TRBJ2-2	TRBD1	TGTGCCAGCACCCCGGGACAGGGGGCCGGCGGGGAGCTGTTTTTT	CASTPGQGAGGELFF
-	TRBV5-5	TRBJ2-1	-	TGTGCCAGCAGGGGAGATGAGCAGTTCTTC	CASRGDEQFF
many	TRBV27	TRBJ2-7	TRBD1	TGTGCCAGCAACCTATGGGACAGGCCTTACGAGCAGTACTTC	CASNLWDRPYEQYF
many	TRBV20-1	TRBJ1-1	-	TGCAGTGCTAGGCGGGGAGACACTGAAGCTTTCTTT	CSARRGDTEAFF
few	TRBV9	TRBJ2-3	TRBD1	TGTGCCAGCAGCGTAGGGGACAGGGACGCAGATACGCAGTATTTT	CASSVGDRDADTQYF
many	TRBV2	TRBJ2-1	-	TGTGCCAGCCGTATCTCTGTCTCCTACAGTGAGCAGTTCTTC	CASRISVSYSEQFF